Each of the 3 T cell receptor beta chains below was sequenced from the same sample in a study of blood T cell repertoires in COVID-19. Sequencing was performed with immunoSEQ multiplex PCR; in TCRdb, only in-frame clones are kept and a portion is missing. The sample has over 200,000 clones, 85% seen once. Sequenced sample: PBMCs or T cells enriched from blood (not recorded which). Receptor source: a man aged 35-49 years who had recovered from COVID-19.

The chain is built from TRBV5-1 and TRBJ2-7; 12 bases line up with TRBD1. This CDR3 has 15 residues. Germline-derived CDR1 and CDR2 are SGHRS and YFSETQ. V lost 4 bases, J lost 2 bases, and 4 bases stayed unmatched. CDR3 DNA sequence: TGCGCCAGCAGCCCAGGGACAGGGGGCGCCTACGAGCAGTACTTC. It yields the protein CASSPGTGGAYEQYF.

The chain links TRBV20-1 to TRBJ2-5, with 11 bases identical to TRBD2. Germline V gives CDR1 DFQATT, CDR2 SNEGSKA (reference sequence). There are 17 residues in the CDR3. The J segment lost 4 bases and the V segment lost 3 bases, leaving 13 bases of the junction unmatched. The CDR3 region is CSASGEGLAGSIETQYF. The DNA for the CDR3 is TGCAGTGCTAGTGGAGAAGGACTAGCGGGTAGTATAGAGACCCAGTACTTC.

The J gene is TRBJ1-6, the V gene TRBV20-1; D ambiguous. The CDR3 spans 15 residues. The germline V gene has CDR1 DFQATT and CDR2 SNEGSKA (reference sequence). Trimming pared 3 bases from V and 0 bases from J, leaving 9 bases between. CDR3 protein: CSASRGSSYNSPLHF. Here the CDR3 DNA reads TGCAGTGCTAGTCGAGGGAGCTCCTATAATTCACCCCTCCACTTT.